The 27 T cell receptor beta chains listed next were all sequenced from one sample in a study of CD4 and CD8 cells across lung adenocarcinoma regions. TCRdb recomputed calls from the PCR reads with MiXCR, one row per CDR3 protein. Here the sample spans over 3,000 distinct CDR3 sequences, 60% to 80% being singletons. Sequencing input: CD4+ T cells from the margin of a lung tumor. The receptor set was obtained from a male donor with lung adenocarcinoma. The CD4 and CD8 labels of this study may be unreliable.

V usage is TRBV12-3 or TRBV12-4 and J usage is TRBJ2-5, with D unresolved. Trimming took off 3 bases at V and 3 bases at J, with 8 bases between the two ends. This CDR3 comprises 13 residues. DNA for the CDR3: TGTGCCAGCAGTTTCGGCAGTAAAGAGACCCAGTACTTC. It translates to CASSFGSKETQYF.

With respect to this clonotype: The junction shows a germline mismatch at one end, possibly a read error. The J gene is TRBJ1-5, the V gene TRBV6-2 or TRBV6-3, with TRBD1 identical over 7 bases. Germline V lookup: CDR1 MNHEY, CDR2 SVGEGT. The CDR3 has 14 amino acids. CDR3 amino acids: CVSSGRGPNQPQHF. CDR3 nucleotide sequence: TGTGTCAGCAGTGGGAGGGGGCCGAATCAGCCCCAGCATTTT.

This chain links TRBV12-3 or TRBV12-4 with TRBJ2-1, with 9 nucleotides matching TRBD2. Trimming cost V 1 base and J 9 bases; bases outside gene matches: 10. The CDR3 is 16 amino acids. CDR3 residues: CASSLGSGRGIGEQFF. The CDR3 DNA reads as TGTGCCAGCAGTTTAGGTAGCGGGAGAGGGATAGGTGAGCAGTTCTTC.

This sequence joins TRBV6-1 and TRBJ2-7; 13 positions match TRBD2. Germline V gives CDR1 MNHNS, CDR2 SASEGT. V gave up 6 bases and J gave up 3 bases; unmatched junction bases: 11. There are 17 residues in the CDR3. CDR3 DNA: TGTGCCAGCAGGGCCTTGAGACTAGCGGGGGGATTCTACGAGCAGTACTTC. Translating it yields CASRALRLAGGFYEQYF.

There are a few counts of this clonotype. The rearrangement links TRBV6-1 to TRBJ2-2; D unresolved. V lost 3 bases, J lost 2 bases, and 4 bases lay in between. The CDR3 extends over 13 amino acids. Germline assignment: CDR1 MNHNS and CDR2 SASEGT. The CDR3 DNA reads TGTGCCAGCAGTGATGTAAACACCGGGGAGCTGTTTTTT. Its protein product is CASSDVNTGELFF.

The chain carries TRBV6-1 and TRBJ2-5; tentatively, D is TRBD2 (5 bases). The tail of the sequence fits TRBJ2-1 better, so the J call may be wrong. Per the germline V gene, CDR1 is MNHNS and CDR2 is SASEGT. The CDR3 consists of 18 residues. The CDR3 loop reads CASSEISGSLPGKNEQFF. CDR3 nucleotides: TGTGCCAGCAGTGAAATAAGCGGATCCCTTCCCGGGAAGAATGAGCAGTTCTTC.

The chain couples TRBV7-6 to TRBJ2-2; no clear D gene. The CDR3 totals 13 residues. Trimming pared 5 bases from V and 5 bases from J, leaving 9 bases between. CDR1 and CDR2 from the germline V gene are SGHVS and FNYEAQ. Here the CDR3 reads CASSIPPTGELFF. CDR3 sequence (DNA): TGTGCCAGCAGCATACCCCCGACCGGGGAGCTGTTTTTT. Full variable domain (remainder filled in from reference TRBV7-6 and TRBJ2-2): GAGVSQSPRYKVTKRGQDVALRCDPISGHVSLYWYRQALGQGPEFLTYFNYEAQQDKSGLPNDRFSAERPEGSISTLTIQRTEQRDSAMYRCASSIPPTGELFFGEGSRLTVL.

CDR3 residues: CASRHGGQGAYEQFF. CDR3 DNA: TGTGCCAGCAGGCATGGGGGACAGGGGGCCTACGAGCAGTTCTTC. The chain has TRBV6-1 and TRBJ2-1; the match to TRBD1 covers 12 bases. V lost 6 bases to trimming and J lost 10 bases; unmatched junction nucleotides: 10. Germline CDR1 reads MNHNS; CDR2 reads SASEGT. The CDR3 is made up of 15 amino acids.

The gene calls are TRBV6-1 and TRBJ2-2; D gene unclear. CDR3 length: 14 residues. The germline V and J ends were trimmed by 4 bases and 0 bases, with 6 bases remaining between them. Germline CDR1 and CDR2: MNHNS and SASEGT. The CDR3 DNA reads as TGTGCCAGCAGTGCCAACGCGAACACCGGGGAGCTGTTTTTT. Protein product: CASSANANTGELFF.

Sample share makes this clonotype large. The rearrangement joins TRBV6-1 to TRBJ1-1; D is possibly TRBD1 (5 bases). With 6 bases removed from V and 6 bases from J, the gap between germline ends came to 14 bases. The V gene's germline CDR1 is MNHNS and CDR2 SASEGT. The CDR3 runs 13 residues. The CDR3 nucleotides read TGTGCCAGCAGGGTCGACTGGGGGGCTGAAGCTTTCTTT. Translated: CASRVDWGAEAFF.

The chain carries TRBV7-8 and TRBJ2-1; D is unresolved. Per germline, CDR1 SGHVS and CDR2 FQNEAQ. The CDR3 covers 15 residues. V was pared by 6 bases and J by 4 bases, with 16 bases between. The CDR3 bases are TGTGCCAGCAGGACCCAACTTACCTCTTACAATGAGCAGTTCTTC. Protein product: CASRTQLTSYNEQFF. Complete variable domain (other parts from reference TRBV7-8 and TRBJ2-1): GAGVSQSPRYKVAKRGQDVALRCDPISGHVSLFWYQQALGQGPEFLTYFQNEAQLDKSGLPSDRFFAERPEGSVSTLKIQRTQQEDSAVYLCASRTQLTSYNEQFFGPGTRLTVL.

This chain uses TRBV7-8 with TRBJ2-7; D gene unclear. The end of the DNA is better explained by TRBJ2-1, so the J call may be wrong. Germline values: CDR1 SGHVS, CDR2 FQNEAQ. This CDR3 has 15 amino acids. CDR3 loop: CASSLKESQAYEQFF. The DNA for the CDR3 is TGTGCCAGCAGCTTAAAGGAGTCTCAGGCATATGAGCAGTTCTTC.

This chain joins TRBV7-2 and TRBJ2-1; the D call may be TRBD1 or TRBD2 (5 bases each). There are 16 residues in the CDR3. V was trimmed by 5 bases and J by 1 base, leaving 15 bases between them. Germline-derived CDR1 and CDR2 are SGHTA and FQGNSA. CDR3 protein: CASSPEGSLSYNEQFF. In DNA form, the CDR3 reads TGTGCCAGCAGCCCTGAGGGGAGTCTATCCTACAATGAGCAGTTCTTC.

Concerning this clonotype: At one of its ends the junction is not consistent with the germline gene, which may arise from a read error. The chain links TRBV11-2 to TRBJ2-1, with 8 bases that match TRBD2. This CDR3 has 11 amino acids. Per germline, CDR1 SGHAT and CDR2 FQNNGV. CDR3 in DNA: TGTGCCAGCAGCTTAGCGGGAGGGCCGGTCTTC. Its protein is CASSLAGGPVF.

For the CDR3, the DNA is TGTGCCAGTAGTATCCGGACAGACTACACTGAAGCTTTCTTT. This translates into CASSIRTDYTEAFF. This chain links TRBV19 with TRBJ1-1; weak D call: TRBD1 (6 bases). CDR1 LNHDA and CDR2 SQIVND come from the germline V gene (reference sequence). There are 14 residues in the CDR3. The ends were cut back, 3 bases at V and 3 bases at J, with 11 bases in the middle.

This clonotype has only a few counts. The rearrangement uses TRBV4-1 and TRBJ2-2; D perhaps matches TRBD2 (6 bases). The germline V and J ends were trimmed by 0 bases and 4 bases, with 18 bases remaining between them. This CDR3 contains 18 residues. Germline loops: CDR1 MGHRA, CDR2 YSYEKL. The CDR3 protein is CASSQDWGDSTFTGELFF. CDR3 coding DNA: TGCGCCAGCAGCCAAGATTGGGGGGACTCGACGTTCACCGGGGAGCTGTTTTTT.

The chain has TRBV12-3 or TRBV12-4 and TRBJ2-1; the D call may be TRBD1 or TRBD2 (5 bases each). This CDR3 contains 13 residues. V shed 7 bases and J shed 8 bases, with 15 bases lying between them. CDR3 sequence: CASTRDRVDEQFF. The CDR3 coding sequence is TGTGCCAGCACCCGGGACCGTGTCGATGAGCAGTTCTTC.

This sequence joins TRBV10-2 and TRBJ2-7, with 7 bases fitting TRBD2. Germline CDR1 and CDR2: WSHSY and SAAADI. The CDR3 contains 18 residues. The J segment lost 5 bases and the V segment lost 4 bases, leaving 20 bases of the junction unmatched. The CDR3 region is CASSGGAVGGRAYNEQYF. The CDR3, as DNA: TGCGCCAGCAGTGGAGGAGCGGTTGGTGGGAGGGCCTATAACGAGCAGTACTTC.

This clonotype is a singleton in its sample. The CDR3 protein is CASSAFGQGILETQYF. CDR3 DNA sequence: TGTGCCAGCAGTGCCTTCGGACAGGGGATTCTCGAGACCCAGTACTTC. This chain uses TRBV6-1 with TRBJ2-1, with 9 bases identical to TRBD1. The end of the DNA is better explained by TRBJ2-5, so the J call may be wrong. The CDR3 is 16 amino acids. Germline assignment: CDR1 MNHNS and CDR2 SASEGT.

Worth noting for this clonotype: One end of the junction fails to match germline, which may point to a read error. The CDR3 DNA reads as TGTGTCAGCAGTGAACGGGGCGGGGCTAGCAATCAGCCCCAGCATTTT. Protein sequence: CVSSERGGASNQPQHF. This sequence joins TRBV6-1 and TRBJ1-5; D is possibly TRBD1 (5 bases). Germline V CDR1 and CDR2: MNHNS, SASEGT. The CDR3 extends over 16 amino acids.

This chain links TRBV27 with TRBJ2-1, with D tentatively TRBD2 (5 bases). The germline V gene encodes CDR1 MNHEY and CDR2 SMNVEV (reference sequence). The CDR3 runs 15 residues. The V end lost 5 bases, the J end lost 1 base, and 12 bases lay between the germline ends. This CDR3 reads CASSPGAESYNEQFF. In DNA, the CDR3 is TGTGCCAGCAGTCCAGGAGCGGAATCCTACAATGAGCAGTTCTTC.

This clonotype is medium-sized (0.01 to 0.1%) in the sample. The CDR3 nucleotides read TGTGCCAGCAGTTTTGTCGCGGGAGCGTACAATGAGCAGTTCTTC. Protein product: CASSFVAGAYNEQFF. This rearrangement joins TRBV27 to TRBJ2-1, with TRBD2 matching over 7 bases. Per germline, CDR1 MNHEY and CDR2 SMNVEV (reference sequence). The V gene end was trimmed by 3 bases and the J gene end by 4 bases; junction bases not matched to a gene: 6. This CDR3 has 15 amino acids.

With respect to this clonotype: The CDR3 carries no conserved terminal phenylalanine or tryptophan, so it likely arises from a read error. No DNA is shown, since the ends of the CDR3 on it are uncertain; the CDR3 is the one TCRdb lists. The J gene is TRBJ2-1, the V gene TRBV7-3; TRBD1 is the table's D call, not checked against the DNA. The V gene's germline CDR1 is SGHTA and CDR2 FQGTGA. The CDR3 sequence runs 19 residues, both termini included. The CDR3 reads CASSLTGLGAGGSTMSSSS.

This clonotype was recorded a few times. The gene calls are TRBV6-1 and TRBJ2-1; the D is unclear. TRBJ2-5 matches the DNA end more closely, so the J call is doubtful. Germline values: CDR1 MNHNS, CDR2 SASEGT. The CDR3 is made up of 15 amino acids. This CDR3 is CASVWTAAVKETQYF. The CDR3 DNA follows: TGTGCCAGCGTGTGGACGGCGGCGGTTAAAGAGACCCAGTACTTC.

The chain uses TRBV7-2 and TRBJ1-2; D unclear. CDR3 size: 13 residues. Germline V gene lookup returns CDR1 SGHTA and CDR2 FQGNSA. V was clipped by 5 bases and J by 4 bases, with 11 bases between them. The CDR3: CASSAASGYGYTF. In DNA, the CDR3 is TGTGCCAGCAGCGCCGCATCTGGCTATGGCTACACCTTC.

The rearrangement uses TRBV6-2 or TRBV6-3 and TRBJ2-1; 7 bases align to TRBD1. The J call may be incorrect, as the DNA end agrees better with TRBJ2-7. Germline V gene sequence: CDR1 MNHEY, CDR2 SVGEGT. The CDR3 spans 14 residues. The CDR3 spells CASTGTVFYNEQYF. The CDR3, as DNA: TGTGCCAGCACGGGGACAGTTTTTTACAATGAGCAGTACTTC.

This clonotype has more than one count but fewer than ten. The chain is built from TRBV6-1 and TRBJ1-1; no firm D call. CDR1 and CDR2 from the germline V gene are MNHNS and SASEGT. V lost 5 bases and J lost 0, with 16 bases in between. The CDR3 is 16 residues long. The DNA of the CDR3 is TGTGCCAGCAGTCGACTCCCCCCGGGGATGAACACTGAAGCTTTCTTT. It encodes CASSRLPPGMNTEAFF.